These T cell receptor beta chains were read from a single sample in a study of blood T cell repertoires in COVID-19. TCRdb's table, derived via immunoSEQ multiplex PCR, lists solely in-frame clones and lacks some. The sample comprises 95,000 to 100,000 clones, 81% of which are singletons, and about 11% rests with the top ten. The sample consisted of peripheral blood. Source of these receptors: a woman of 80 years or more with acute or convalescent COVID-19. CDR3s include the opening cysteine and the closing phenylalanine or tryptophan. Fields, in order: CDR3 DNA, CDR3 protein, V gene, D gene, clone size, J gene. A D gene is named only where the DNA matches it firmly. Size tells how often a clone was seen (once, few, many) or the class of an expanded clone, and some rows leave it out.

TGTGCCACCGGACAGGGGAGGAACACTGAAGCTTTCTTT | CATGQGRNTEAFF | TRBV27 | TRBD1 | NA | TRBJ1-1
TGTGCCAGTAGTATCGGGGGACCCTATGGCTACACCTTC | CASSIGGPYGYTF | TRBV19 | NA | NA | TRBJ1-2
TGTGCCAGCAGTGGAAGACAGTCTAATGAAAAACTGTTTTTT | CASSGRQSNEKLFF | TRBV2 | NA | NA | TRBJ1-4
TGTGCCAGCAGCGCCCGGGGCAATCAGCCCCAGCATTTT | CASSARGNQPQHF | TRBV7-2 | NA | NA | TRBJ1-5
TGTGCCAGCAGTTATAGCAGGGGTTCACCCCTCCACTTT | CASSYSRGSPLHF | TRBV27 | NA | NA | TRBJ1-6
TGTGCCAGCAGTTCCGACAGGGCATCTGCTGAAGCTTTCTTT | CASSSDRASAEAFF | TRBV7-2 | TRBD1 | NA | TRBJ1-1
TGTGCCAGCAGTCAGCGAACGCCAACCTCCTGGACTGAAGCTTTCTTT | CASSQRTPTSWTEAFF | TRBV27 | NA | once | TRBJ1-1
TGTGCCAGCAGTATCTGGTCAGGGGGAATGAACACTGAAGCTTTCTTT | CASSIWSGGMNTEAFF | TRBV28 | TRBD1 | NA | TRBJ1-1
TGTGCCAGCTCACCTACAGGGTTTTTAGGGACTAGCCCGGGTAATGAGCAGTTCTTC | CASSPTGFLGTSPGNEQFF | TRBV18 | TRBD2 | NA | TRBJ2-1
TGTGCCAGCAGCCACCGGGGGGTCGTGATAGATACGCAGTATTTT | CASSHRGVVIDTQYF | TRBV14 | TRBD2 | NA | TRBJ2-3
TGTGCCAGCAGTTTTCAGGGGCTATCCTACAATGAGCAGTTCTTC | CASSFQGLSYNEQFF | TRBV6-5 | NA | NA | TRBJ2-1
TGCGCCAGCAGCCAACTTGTAGACAATGGCTACACCTTC | CASSQLVDNGYTF | TRBV4-1 | NA | NA | TRBJ1-2
TGTGCCATACGGGGGGGTGAAACTGGCTACACCTTC | CAIRGGETGYTF | TRBV6-6 | NA | NA | TRBJ1-2
TGTGCCAGCAGCCCAGACAGGCAAAATCAGCCCCAGCATTTT | CASSPDRQNQPQHF | TRBV7-2 | NA | NA | TRBJ1-5
TGTGCCAGCAGCTTGACAGGGGTTAGTAATTCACCCCTCCACTTT | CASSLTGVSNSPLHF | TRBV5-4 | TRBD1 | NA | TRBJ1-6
TGTGCCAGCAGCGTAGACCCGGCGGTGAACACTGAAGCTTTCTTT | CASSVDPAVNTEAFF | TRBV9 | NA | once | TRBJ1-1
TGTGCCAGCAATGGACAGGGAACCGGGGAGCTGTTTTTT | CASNGQGTGELFF | TRBV2 | TRBD1 | NA | TRBJ2-2
TGCGCCAGCAGCGGACAGGGGGCCTCCGGGGCCAACGTCCTGACTTTC | CASSGQGASGANVLTF | TRBV5-1 | TRBD1 | few | TRBJ2-6